This T cell receptor beta chain was captured in a study of shared clonotypes between healthy human individuals. The V segment lost 3 bases and the J segment 8 bases; nucleotides outside the gene matches: 9. Germline CDR1 SGDLS, CDR2 YYNGEE. This CDR3 contains 14 residues. Sequencing used immunoSEQ multiplex PCR; TCRdb keeps in-frame clones, though not all of them. The table lists hundreds of thousands of clones, more than 70% of them singletons. The sequenced sample consisted of memory CD4+ T cells sorted from blood. Specified subset: CD45RA-negative fraction. This TCR derives from a young woman in good health. This chain joins TRBV9 and TRBJ1-2, with TRBD1 matching 8 bases. The DNA for the CDR3 is TGTGCCAGCAGCGCACATGGACAGGGCGGGGGCTACACCTTC. Encoded protein: CASSAHGQGGGYTF.